This T cell receptor beta chain was sequenced in a study of human T cells and chemical hapten exposure. There are many counts of this clonotype. Regarding time point: pre-sensitization, week 0. As for treatment: therapeutic diphenylcyclopropenone sensitization with weekly scalp DPC. V was clipped by 3 bases and J by 3 bases, with 6 bases between them. The CDR3 covers 13 residues. Germline-derived CDR1 and CDR2 are LGHDT and YNNKEL (reference sequence). Each CDR3 protein is one row after TCRdb ran MiXCR on the RACE reads. The table has about 80,000 distinct CDR3 sequences, less than 15% seen once. The receptor was derived from a woman between 50 and 59 years old with alopecia areata. Some clones in this sample may be carry-over from other donors' samples. Sequencing used whole blood, obtained in connection with sensitization to the hapten diphenylcyclopropenone (DPC). This chain joins TRBV3-1 and TRBJ1-5, with D perhaps matching TRBD1 (5 bases). The CDR3 DNA is TGTGCCAGCAGCCAGGACACCAATCAGCCCCAGCATTTT. It specifies CASSQDTNQPQHF.